These 11 T cell receptor beta chains originate from one sample sequenced in a study of CD8 T cell repertoires and HIV-1 epitope variants. Sequencing was performed with immunoSEQ multiplex PCR; in TCRdb, only in-frame clones are kept and a portion is missing. The profile shows about 3,500 clones, under 80% of them singletons. The antigens for these receptors are not known. Sequenced input: cultured CD8+ T cells derived from PBMCs. The receptors come from a male donor with HIV.

This clone was detected only a few times. The genes are TRBV19 and TRBJ1-2; unclear D gene. With 6 bases removed from V and 5 bases from J, the gap between germline ends came to 13 bases. The germline V gene has CDR1 LNHDA and CDR2 SQIVND (reference sequence). CDR3 length: 13 residues. CDR3 nucleotides: TGTGCCAGTAGCATCGATACCGAGTATGGCTACACCTTC. It encodes CASSIDTEYGYTF.

This clone occurred a few times. The rearrangement uses TRBV9 and TRBJ1-1, with D unclear. This CDR3 contains 15 residues. V lost 0 bases to trimming and J lost 4 bases, with 13 bases between them. The V gene's germline CDR1 is SGDLS and CDR2 YYNGEE. This CDR3 is CASSVGVGSGTEAFF. CDR3 DNA: TGTGCCAGCAGCGTAGGGGTAGGGAGCGGCACTGAAGCTTTCTTT.

The V and J genes are TRBV15 and TRBJ1-4; a possible D gene is TRBD1 (5 bases). Germline CDR1 LNHNV, CDR2 YYDKDF (reference sequence). With 2 bases removed from V and 0 bases from J, the gap between germline ends came to 7 bases. This CDR3 spans 15 amino acids. In DNA, the CDR3 is TGTGCCACCAGCAGAACAGGATCAACTAATGAAAAACTGTTTTTT. This encodes CATSRTGSTNEKLFF.

This chain connects TRBV27 to TRBJ1-1, with a tentative D call TRBD1 (5 bases). This CDR3 spans 12 amino acids. V lost 5 bases, J lost 8 bases, and 12 bases lay in between. Germline V gene sequence: CDR1 MNHEY, CDR2 SMNVEV (reference sequence). CDR3 in amino acids: CASSGGGTEAFF. The CDR3 DNA is TGTGCCAGCAGTGGGGGGGGGACGGAAGCTTTCTTT.

J is TRBJ2-2 and V is TRBV15; 16 bases align to TRBD2. This CDR3 has 18 amino acids. Germline CDR1 and CDR2: LNHNV and YYDKDF (reference sequence). With 5 bases clipped from V and 4 bases from J, the junction kept 7 bases outside the gene matches. The CDR3 DNA is TGTGCCACCAGCCCCGGGACTAGCGGGGGGGCCGGCACCGGGGAGCTGTTTTTT. It codes for CATSPGTSGGAGTGELFF.

V gene TRBV13 combines with J gene TRBJ2-1, with TRBD2 matching 9 bases. The CDR3 is 17 residues long. J gave up 6 bases and V 4 bases, and 13 bases lay outside the gene matches. From germline, CDR1 is PRHDT and CDR2 FYEKMQ (reference sequence). The CDR3 nucleotides are TGTGCCAGCAGCTCCCCCGCCTCGACTAGCGGAGTCAATGAGCAGTTCTTC. It yields the protein CASSSPASTSGVNEQFF. The variable domain in full, completed from reference TRBV13 and TRBJ2-1, reads AAGVIQSPRHLIKEKRETATLKCYPIPRHDTVYWYQQGPGQDPQFLISFYEKMQSDKGSIPDRFSAQQFSDYHSELNMSSLELGDSALYFCASSSPASTSGVNEQFFGPGTRLTVL.

The chain recombines TRBV28 with TRBJ2-3; 8 bases match TRBD1. The V segment lost 7 bases and the J segment 2 bases; nucleotides outside the gene matches: 8. The length of the CDR3 is 15 residues. Germline loops: CDR1 MDHEN, CDR2 SYDVKM. CDR3 region: CASNPDRDNTDTQYF. CDR3 nucleotide sequence: TGTGCCAGCAACCCGGACAGGGACAACACAGATACGCAGTATTTT. The whole variable domain, remainder taken from reference TRBV28 and TRBJ2-3, is DVKVTQSSRYLVKRTGEKVFLECVQDMDHENMFWYRQDPGLGLRLIYFSYDVKMKEKGDIPEGYSVSREKKERFSLILESASTNQTSMYLCASNPDRDNTDTQYFGPGTRLTVL.

The chain combines TRBV2 with TRBJ2-2; the D gene is possibly TRBD2 (5 bases). Per germline, CDR1 SNHLY and CDR2 FYNNEI. The CDR3 runs to 16 residues. With 3 bases removed from V and 3 bases from J, the gap between germline ends came to 14 bases. The CDR3 region is CASSDGVRSDTGELFF. CDR3 sequence (DNA): TGTGCCAGCAGTGACGGGGTACGATCGGACACCGGGGAGCTGTTTTTT.

This clone turned up a few times. The V gene is TRBV2, the J gene TRBJ2-1, with D uncertain. The CDR3 is made up of 11 amino acids. Germline CDR1 SNHLY, CDR2 FYNNEI. The V end lost 8 bases, the J end lost 8 bases, and 10 bases lay between the germline ends. The CDR3 DNA sequence: TGTGCCAGCGTACGAGTGGATGAGCAGTTCTTC. Translated, it gives CASVRVDEQFF.

The chain's CDR3 is CASRLTGGDLIAKNIQYF. Here the CDR3 DNA reads TGTGCCAGTAGACTAACCGGCGGAGACTTAATAGCCAAAAACATTCAGTACTTC. The chain couples TRBV19 to TRBJ2-4; D gene ambiguous. Trimming took off 6 bases at V and 0 bases at J, with 21 bases between the two ends. Per the germline V gene, CDR1 is LNHDA and CDR2 is SQIVND (reference sequence). This CDR3 spans 18 amino acids.

This clone was found a few times. The chain carries TRBV25-1 and TRBJ2-2; D possibly corresponds to TRBD2 (6 bases). Germline lookup yields CDR1 MGHDK and CDR2 SYGVNS. This CDR3 has 16 residues. The V and J ends lost 2 bases and 1 base respectively, with 11 bases between them. The CDR3 sequence is CASSEVGLQNTGELFF. CDR3 coding DNA: TGTGCCAGCAGTGAAGTGGGACTGCAGAACACCGGGGAGCTGTTTTTT.